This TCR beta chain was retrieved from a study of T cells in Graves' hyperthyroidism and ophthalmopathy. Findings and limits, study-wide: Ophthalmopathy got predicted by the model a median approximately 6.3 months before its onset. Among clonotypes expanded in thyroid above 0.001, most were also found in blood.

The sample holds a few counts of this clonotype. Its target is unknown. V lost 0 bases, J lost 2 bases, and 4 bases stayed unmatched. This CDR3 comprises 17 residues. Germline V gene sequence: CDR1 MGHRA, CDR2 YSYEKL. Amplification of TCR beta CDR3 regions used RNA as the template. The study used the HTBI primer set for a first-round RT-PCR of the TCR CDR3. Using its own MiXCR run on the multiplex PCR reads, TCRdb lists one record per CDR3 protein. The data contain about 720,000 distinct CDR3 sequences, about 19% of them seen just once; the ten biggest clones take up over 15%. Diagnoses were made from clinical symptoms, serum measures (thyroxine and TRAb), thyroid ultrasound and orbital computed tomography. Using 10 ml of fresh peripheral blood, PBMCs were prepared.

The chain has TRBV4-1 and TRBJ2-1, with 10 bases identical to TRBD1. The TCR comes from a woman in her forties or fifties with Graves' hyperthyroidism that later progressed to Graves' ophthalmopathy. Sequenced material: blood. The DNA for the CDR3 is TGCGCCAGCAGCCAAGATCCCGGACAGGGGGCCTACAATGAGCAGTTCTTC. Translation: CASSQDPGQGAYNEQFF.